The present T cell receptor beta chain was sequenced within a study of blood T cell repertoires in COVID-19 (dated by TCRdb to about 2020). Background for the entire study: The collaborator samples originated in the United States, Italy and Spain and spanned the acute and convalescent phases of COVID-19. Deeply sampled blood TCRbeta repertoires from subjects exposed to, actively infected with, or recovered from COVID-19 were included in the dataset. HLA class I and class II types, where available, came from metadata supplied by the sample provider rather than from assay-based typing. The material from the prospective study consisted of cDNA or gDNA derived from T cells, B-cell-depleted T cells, or PBMCs. The samples were drawn from two sources: the first 160 participants of the ongoing ImmuneRACE study, and over 1,000 subjects contributed by 6 global collaborators. Sample metadata almost always included a de-identified subject ID, COVID-19 status, age in years and sex. The repertoires were made available in a free public database intended to serve as a resource for research on the immune response to SARS-CoV-2.

A note on this clone: Its antigen remains undetermined. No much larger clone is present one base from it, and per-base qualities are unavailable.

Spanning cysteine to phenylalanine, the CDR3 consists of 16 amino acids. The only DNA kept is the CDR3, 48 bases in frame from the first base. For this chain, trimming is 5 bases at the V end and 3 bases at the J end, and the number of junction bases without a gene match is 6. Looking up the germline V gene (reference sequence) yields CDR1 MNHEY and CDR2 SMNVEV. General study outcomes and caveats: The quantity of clinical and demographic metadata differed by source and by participant and was supplied without curation.

Whole blood was collected in K2EDTA tubes by collaborating institutions according to the institutions' own protocols. For TCRbeta analysis, collaborators shipped samples in one of three forms: frozen whole blood, isolated PBMCs, or DNA extracted from either of those sample types. TCRbeta CDR3 regions were amplified from genomic DNA by means of the immunoSEQ Assay, a bias-controlled multiplex PCR. In the original analysis: The number of nucleated cells in each sample was estimated by amplification of reference gene primers within the assay. Sequence reads were collapsed and filtered to measure the absolute abundance of every unique TCRbeta CDR3 rearrangement. For each sample, productive Simpson clonality was calculated as the square root of Simpson's diversity index over productive rearrangements. In TCRdb, the immuneACCESS table is reduced to in-frame sequences with V and J assigned. These tables do not hold every clone; where another copy was compared, an unresolved V gene accounts for under half, and the others remain unexplained. The DNA was the basis for D and trimming; V, J and clone size are from that table. The sample table holds fewer than 85,000 clones, of which more than 65% were seen once. Around 28% of the sample comes from the top ten.

Material: peripheral blood. This receptor chain uses TRBV27 and TRBJ2-3, and TRBD2 aligns with 12 junction nucleotides. The TCR comes from a human donor in a cohort sampled during active COVID-19. The DNA is as follows: TGTGCCAGCAGTCTGATTACTAGCGGGGGGACAGATACGCAGTATTTT. The resulting protein is CASSLITSGGTDTQYF.